These T cell receptor beta chains were read from a single sample in a study of T cells in tuberculosis. Clones were sequenced by immunoSEQ multiplex PCR, and TCRdb holds only the in-frame ones, with some missing. The table records around 60,000 clones, approximately 80% of them present only once. Material for sequencing was CD1b-GMM tetramer-negative cells sorted from PBMCs. These receptors all come from an adult woman with latent tuberculosis. Both conserved end residues are part of each CDR3. D genes are given only for firm matches. Where a row states a size, it is once, few, many or the class of an expanded clone; other rows omit it.

-,TRBV7-3,TRBJ2-1,-,CASSSPGAGNEQFF,TGTGCCAGCAGCTCCCCAGGGGCCGGCAATGAGCAGTTCTTC
-,TRBV2,TRBJ2-1,-,CASSPRGNSYNEQFF,TGTGCCAGCAGCCCCCGGGGGAACTCCTACAATGAGCAGTTCTTC
-,TRBV18,TRBJ1-5,-,CASSPATPGAGGNQPQHF,TGTGCCAGCTCACCCGCAACCCCAGGGGCAGGTGGCAATCAGCCCCAGCATTTT
-,TRBV5-8,TRBJ1-5,TRBD1,CASSARTGTGQPQHF,TGTGCCAGCAGCGCCCGTACCGGGACAGGACAGCCCCAGCATTTT
-,TRBV6-5,TRBJ1-2,-,CASIPGGGHGYTF,TGTGCCAGCATCCCGGGGGGCGGCCATGGCTACACCTTC
-,TRBV4-3,TRBJ2-4,TRBD2,CASSHRAGGAYESAKNIQYF,TGCGCCAGCAGCCATCGAGCGGGGGGGGCCTATGAGTCGGCCAAAAACATTCAGTACTTC
-,TRBV9,TRBJ2-1,-,CASSVASDSSYNEQFF,TGTGCCAGCAGCGTAGCTAGCGATAGCTCCTACAATGAGCAGTTCTTC
-,TRBV7-8,TRBJ2-4,-,CASSLAGGPLPNIQYF,TGTGCCAGCAGCTTAGCGGGAGGACCCCTCCCAAACATTCAGTACTTC
-,TRBV9,TRBJ2-3,-,CASSVALLRDTQYF,TGTGCCAGCAGCGTAGCTCTTCTCCGGGATACGCAGTATTTT
once,TRBV11-1,TRBJ2-1,TRBD1,CASSPGQGVDGRGNEQFF,TGTGCCAGCAGCCCAGGACAGGGCGTCGACGGGAGAGGCAATGAGCAGTTCTTC
once,TRBV5-1,TRBJ2-1,TRBD2,CASSRGELAGVVAAVYNEQFF,TGCGCCAGCAGTCGCGGCGAACTAGCGGGAGTCGTGGCCGCTGTCTACAATGAGCAGTTCTTC
once,TRBV5-1,TRBJ2-5,TRBD2,CASSSRFNVGLAGTETQYF,TGCGCCAGCAGTTCACGGTTTAACGTAGGACTAGCGGGAACAGAGACCCAGTACTTC
once,TRBV30,TRBJ1-1,TRBD1,CAWSVGTGTNTEAFF,TGTGCCTGGAGTGTAGGGACAGGGACGAACACTGAAGCTTTCTTT
once,TRBV19,TRBJ2-3,-,CASSIDGTSDTQYF,TGTGCCAGTAGTATAGATGGGACTTCTGATACGCAGTATTTT
-,TRBV28,TRBJ1-2,-,CASSLSHGGIYGYTF,TGTGCCAGCAGTTTATCCCATGGGGGGATCTATGGCTACACCTTC
-,TRBV2,TRBJ2-5,-,CASSEGGAGQETQYF,TGTGCCAGCAGTGAGGGGGGGGCTGGGCAAGAGACCCAGTACTTC
once,TRBV19,TRBJ1-1,-,CASSIKAGGSNTEAFF,TGTGCCAGTAGTATAAAAGCAGGTGGATCGAACACTGAAGCTTTCTTT
-,TRBV7-6,TRBJ1-1,-,CASSPRGGTEAFF,TGTGCCAGCAGCCCCCGGGGAGGCACTGAAGCTTTCTTT
-,TRBV5-1,TRBJ1-1,-,CASRIGVTSEAFF,TGCGCCAGCAGGATCGGGGTCACCTCTGAAGCTTTCTTT
-,TRBV28,TRBJ2-5,-,CASSYTGYETQYF,TGTGCCAGCAGCTACACAGGCTATGAGACCCAGTACTTC
once,TRBV4-2,TRBJ2-5,-,CASSPGVKEETQYF,TGTGCCAGCAGCCCGGGGGTCAAAGAAGAGACCCAGTACTTC
-,TRBV28,TRBJ2-7,TRBD1,CATIRAGGSYEQYF,TGTGCCACCATTAGGGCAGGGGGCTCCTACGAGCAGTACTTC
-,TRBV6-1,TRBJ2-1,-,CASSLVYNEQFF,TGTGCCAGCAGTCTCGTTTACAATGAGCAGTTCTTC
few,TRBV9,TRBJ1-3,TRBD1,CASSARGISGNTIYF,TGTGCCAGCAGCGCCAGGGGGATCTCTGGAAACACCATATATTTT
-,TRBV11-3,TRBJ2-1,TRBD1,CASSLFPGNTGTGSTNEQFF,TGTGCCAGCAGCTTATTCCCCGGCAACACCGGGACAGGGAGTACAAATGAGCAGTTCTTC
-,TRBV21-1,TRBJ2-3,-,CASSKRGTDTQYF,TGTGCCAGCAGCAAACGGGGCACAGATACGCAGTATTTT
-,TRBV28,TRBJ2-3,-,CASSPPGRNTQYF,TGTGCCAGCAGCCCGCCGGGGAGGAATACGCAGTATTTT
-,TRBV21-1,TRBJ1-2,-,CASSPPRGSHGYTF,TGTGCCAGCAGCCCCCCTCGGGGAAGCCATGGCTACACCTTC
-,TRBV6-6,TRBJ1-4,TRBD1,CASSHVRDREKLFF,TGTGCCAGCAGTCATGTAAGGGACAGGGAAAAACTGTTTTTT